These 17 T cell receptor beta chains share one sample of origin, sequenced in a study of blood T cell repertoires in COVID-19. Using immunoSEQ multiplex PCR, the repertoire was profiled, and TCRdb retains in-frame clones only, with some absent. The sample includes 60,000 or so clones, roughly 89% of them seen just once. The material sequenced was peripheral blood. The receptors shown here come from a man aged 60-69 years with active COVID-19.

The CDR3 coding sequence is TGTGCCAGTAGTATCCTTGGACTAGCGGGAATCGATGAGCAGTTCTTC. Its protein is CASSILGLAGIDEQFF. The rearrangement joins TRBV19 to TRBJ2-1; 12 bases are a match to TRBD2. V lost 3 bases, J lost 8 bases, and 8 bases stayed unmatched. Looked up from germline, CDR1 is LNHDA and CDR2 is SQIVND (reference sequence). The CDR3 runs to 16 residues.

The rearrangement joins TRBV24-1 to TRBJ1-1, with 7 bases lining up with TRBD1. The CDR3 sequence is 13 residues long. CDR1 and CDR2 (germline): KGHDR, SFDVKD. V shed 9 bases and J 7 bases; nucleotides not matched to a gene: 10. Here the CDR3 reads CATRKGALGEAFF. The CDR3, as DNA: TGTGCCACCCGGAAGGGGGCTTTGGGTGAAGCTTTCTTT.

The chain couples TRBV6-6 to TRBJ2-2, with a possible D match to TRBD2 (6 bases). The CDR3 extends over 14 amino acids. The germline gives CDR1 MNHNY, CDR2 SVGAGI (reference sequence). Between the trimmed V and J ends, which lost 2 bases and 4 bases, there was a span of 8 bases. This CDR3 is CASSYAEGTGELFF. CDR3 DNA: TGTGCCAGCAGTTACGCGGAGGGCACCGGGGAGCTGTTTTTT.

CDR3 protein: CASSSGQGAYEQYF. CDR3 in DNA: TGTGCCAGCAGTTCGGGACAGGGGGCCTACGAGCAGTACTTC. The chain employs TRBV27 and TRBJ2-7, with TRBD1 matching over 11 bases. CDR1 and CDR2 from the germline V gene are MNHEY and SMNVEV (reference sequence). V lost 4 bases to trimming and J lost 2 bases; unmatched junction nucleotides: 1. The CDR3 has 14 amino acids.

A few counts support this clone. The chain has TRBV28 and TRBJ2-1; D possibly corresponds to TRBD1 (5 bases). Germline assignment: CDR1 MDHEN and CDR2 SYDVKM. V was trimmed by 6 bases and J by 7 bases, leaving 16 bases between them. The CDR3 totals 14 residues. This CDR3 reads CASRPLGLGNEQFF. The CDR3 DNA reads TGTGCCAGCAGGCCCTTGGGGCTAGGGAATGAGCAGTTCTTC.

V usage is TRBV6-2 or TRBV6-3 and J usage is TRBJ2-3; TRBD1 agrees at 10 bases. The V segment lost 1 base and the J segment 3 bases; nucleotides outside the gene matches: 1. Germline values: CDR1 MNHEY, CDR2 SVGEGT. The CDR3 runs 15 residues. DNA of the CDR3: TGTGCCAGCAGTTACTGGGACAGGGGAACAGATACGCAGTATTTT. Its translation is CASSYWDRGTDTQYF.

V and J are TRBV28 and TRBJ1-5, with TRBD1 matching 8 bases. This CDR3 contains 17 residues. From germline, CDR1 is MDHEN and CDR2 SYDVKM. The V and J ends lost 5 bases and 3 bases, in that order; junction bases with no gene match: 12. The CDR3 DNA reads as TGTGCCAGCAGTAACCGACAGGGGCGCGGGTTCAATCAGCCCCAGCATTTT. This translates into CASSNRQGRGFNQPQHF.

This clone was detected only a few times. V and J are TRBV5-4 and TRBJ1-2; TRBD1 aligns across 8 bases. Germline assignment: CDR1 SGHNT and CDR2 YYREEE (reference sequence). V trimming: 0 bases; J trimming: 2 bases; junction bases outside the gene matches: 0. The CDR3 runs to 14 residues. The CDR3 nucleotides are TGTGCCAGCAGCTTGGGACAGGGGAACTATGGCTACACCTTC. Amino acid sequence: CASSLGQGNYGYTF.

The J gene is TRBJ1-5, the V gene TRBV6-5; tentatively, D is TRBD1 (6 bases). Germline V gives CDR1 MNHEY, CDR2 SVGAGI. V dropped 4 bases and J dropped 4 bases, with 14 bases sitting between them. This CDR3 has 15 amino acids. Written as DNA, the CDR3 is TGTGCCAGCAGTTCCGGACAGACGGGGAATCAGCCCCAGCATTTT. Protein sequence: CASSSGQTGNQPQHF.

The V gene is TRBV30, the J gene TRBJ2-5; 8 bases are a match to TRBD1. V dropped 3 bases and J dropped 4; count of bases not matched to a gene: 10. This CDR3 contains 15 residues. Germline lookup yields CDR1 GTSNPN and CDR2 SVGIG (reference sequence). The DNA for the CDR3 is TGTGCCTGGAGCAGGACAGGGCGGGGTGGAGAGACCCAGTACTTC. This codes for CAWSRTGRGGETQYF.

The chain carries TRBV7-8 and TRBJ2-2; TRBD2 aligns across 13 bases. V was pared by 5 bases and J by 0 bases, with 6 bases of the junction left unmatched. The CDR3 totals 18 residues. Germline loops: CDR1 SGHVS, CDR2 FQNEAQ. The CDR3 here is CASSPGLAGFANTGELFF. The DNA for the CDR3 is TGTGCCAGCAGCCCGGGACTAGCGGGGTTCGCGAACACCGGGGAGCTGTTTTTT.

V and J are TRBV2 and TRBJ2-1; TRBD1 is a possible D gene (6 bases). The CDR3 covers 13 residues. Trimming stripped 8 bases from V and 5 bases from J, with 13 bases between. The germline V gene encodes CDR1 SNHLY and CDR2 FYNNEI. The CDR3 loop is CASRVQGNNEQFF. The CDR3 nucleotides are TGTGCCAGCCGTGTTCAGGGGAACAATGAGCAGTTCTTC.

V and J are TRBV5-6 and TRBJ2-4; D unclear. The germline V gene has CDR1 SGHDT and CDR2 YYEEEE. Trimming pared 6 bases from V and 5 bases from J, leaving 12 bases between. CDR3 length: 13 amino acids. The CDR3, as DNA: TGTGCCAGCAACCTGACACCAGAAAACATTCAGTACTTC. This sequence encodes CASNLTPENIQYF.

This clone was seen just once. This chain uses TRBV5-1 with TRBJ2-7; 8 bases are shared with TRBD1. The CDR3 is 13 amino acids. In germline, CDR1 is SGHRS, CDR2 YFSETQ. V shed 4 bases, J shed 3 bases, and the junction held 3 bases outside the gene matches. As DNA, the CDR3 is TGCGCCAGCAGCGGGGACAGGAGCTACGAGCAGTACTTC. It translates to CASSGDRSYEQYF.

The chain's CDR3 is CASGRGTFGEKLFF. For the CDR3, the DNA is TGTGCCAGCGGACGAGGGACTTTTGGTGAAAAACTGTTTTTT. The chain links TRBV27 to TRBJ1-4; TRBD1 might be the D (5 bases). Between the trimmed V and J ends, which lost 8 bases and 7 bases, there was a span of 17 bases. CDR1 MNHEY and CDR2 SMNVEV come from the germline V gene (reference sequence). CDR3 length: 14 residues.

V usage is TRBV18 and J usage is TRBJ2-7, with a possible D match to TRBD2 (6 bases). Per the germline V gene, CDR1 is KGHSH and CDR2 is LQKENI. V lost 3 bases to trimming and J lost 3 bases, with 12 bases between them. The CDR3 length is 14 residues. The CDR3 DNA is TGTGCCAGCTCACCTGCTCCGGGAGACTACGAGCAGTACTTC. Amino acid sequence: CASSPAPGDYEQYF.

The chain carries TRBV10-3 and TRBJ1-2; TRBD1 matches 9 bases. After removal of 10 bases from V and 8 bases from J, the junction contained 8 bases not matched to a gene. The CDR3 has 12 residues. Germline lookup yields CDR1 ENHRY and CDR2 SYGVKD. CDR3 protein: CATGQGGEGYTF. The CDR3 DNA reads as TGTGCCACGGGACAGGGAGGAGAGGGCTACACCTTC.